The entry below gives a single T cell receptor beta chain sequence along with its context. Its specificity is unknown. V dropped 4 bases and J dropped 1 base, with 11 bases sitting between them. The length of the CDR3 is 14 residues. CDR1 and CDR2 from the germline V gene are SEHNR and FQNEAQ (reference sequence). Diagnosis relied on clinical symptoms, serum thyroxine and TRAb, thyroid ultrasound and orbital computed tomography. Researchers amplified the TCR beta CDR3 regions from RNA transcripts. HTBI primers were used for first-round RT-PCR of the TCR CDR3. TCRdb ran MiXCR on the multiplex PCR reads and lists one entry per CDR3 protein. The sample lists about 720,000 distinct CDR3 sequences, roughly a sixth occurring once. The data derive from a study of T cells in Graves' hyperthyroidism and ophthalmopathy. The wider study: Before any treatment, at initial diagnosis, peripheral blood was collected. Study-wide points: Appearing also in blood were most of the thyroid clonotypes expanded above 0.001. Stable hyperthyroidism was told apart from ophthalmopathy by a model built on 13 V-J features.

The sequence was collected from a woman aged 45-65 years with Graves' hyperthyroidism that later progressed to Graves' ophthalmopathy. Sequencing used blood. This chain uses TRBV7-9 with TRBJ2-7; tentative D call: TRBD1 (6 bases). The CDR3 sequence: CASSWNRESYEQYF. The CDR3 DNA follows: TGTGCCAGCAGCTGGAACAGGGAATCCTACGAGCAGTACTTC.